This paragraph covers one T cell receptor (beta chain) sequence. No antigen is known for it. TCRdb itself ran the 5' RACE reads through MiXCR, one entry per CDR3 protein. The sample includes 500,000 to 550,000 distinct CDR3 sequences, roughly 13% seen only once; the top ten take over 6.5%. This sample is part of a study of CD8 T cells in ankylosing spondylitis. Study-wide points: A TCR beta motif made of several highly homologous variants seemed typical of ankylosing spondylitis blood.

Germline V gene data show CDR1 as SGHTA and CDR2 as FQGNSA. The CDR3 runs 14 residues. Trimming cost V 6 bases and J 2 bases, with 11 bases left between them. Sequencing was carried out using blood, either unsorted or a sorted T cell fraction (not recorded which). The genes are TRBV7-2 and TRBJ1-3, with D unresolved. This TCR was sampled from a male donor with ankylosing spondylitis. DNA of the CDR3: TGTGCCAGCAGACTCGGGTCTCCTGGAAACACCATATATTTT. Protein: CASRLGSPGNTIYF.